Ten or more counts support the clone carrying this T cell receptor beta chain. The antigen remains unidentified. The data derive from a study of T cell repertoires in cytomegalovirus infection. Study-level background: CMV infection together with matching HLA type was indicated by public TCR beta signatures.

One entry per CDR3 protein, called by TCRdb with MiXCR from the reads. This sample has roughly 300,000 distinct CDR3 sequences, with about 23% found just once. Germline-derived CDR1 and CDR2 are MGHRA and YSYEKL. The CDR3 is made up of 15 amino acids. J gave up 5 bases and V 4 bases, and 6 bases lay outside the gene matches. General study results and limits: Summed public TCR beta family frequency identified CMV carriers bearing the relevant HLA. Dominating the ex vivo response were TCR beta clonotypes that were CMV-specific and HLA-C-restricted.

Material for sequencing was PBMCs. This chain joins TRBV4-1 and TRBJ1-5; 9 bases map to TRBD1. This TCR came from a human donor in good health (CMV status not recorded). Some clones in this sample may be carry-over from other donors' samples. Here the CDR3 DNA reads TGCGCCAGCAGCCGCCCGGGACAGGGACATCAGCCCCAGCATTTT. Its protein product is CASSRPGQGHQPQHF.